The rows below give T cell receptor beta chains drawn from one sample of a study of cytomegalovirus exposure and HLA in healthy donors. Assay: immunoSEQ multiplex PCR; the TCRdb copy retains only in-frame clones and omits some. This sample's table has around 200,000 clones. Sequenced sample: PBMCs. The receptor set was obtained from a young woman in good health and CMV-seropositive. The CDR3 runs from the conserved cysteine through the conserved F or W. Fields, in order: D gene, J gene, V gene, CDR3 DNA, CDR3 protein. A D gene is named only where the DNA matches it firmly.

D gene: .
J gene: TRBJ2-7
V gene: TRBV11-2
CDR3 DNA: TGTGCCAGCAGCCACGGACAGTTCTCCTACGAGCAGTACTTC
CDR3 protein: CASSHGQFSYEQYF

D gene: TRBD2
J gene: TRBJ2-5
V gene: TRBV7-9
CDR3 DNA: TGTGCCAGCAGCTCCGGGTGGCGGGAGGAAGAGACCCAGTACTTC
CDR3 protein: CASSSGWREEETQYF

D gene: .
J gene: TRBJ1-2
V gene: TRBV5-1
CDR3 DNA: TGCGCCAGCAGCTTAACAGGAGCCTATGGCTACACCTTC
CDR3 protein: CASSLTGAYGYTF

D gene: TRBD2
J gene: TRBJ2-3
V gene: TRBV10-3
CDR3 DNA: TGTGCCATCAGTGAGTCGAACGCGGGAGGGTATGAGCTCACAGATACGCAGTATTTT
CDR3 protein: CAISESNAGGYELTDTQYF

D gene: TRBD2
J gene: TRBJ2-5
V gene: TRBV5-1
CDR3 DNA: TGCGCCAGCAGCTTTACTAGCGGGGGGCTAAGCAGTTCAGAGACCCAGTACTTC
CDR3 protein: CASSFTSGGLSSSETQYF

D gene: TRBD1
J gene: TRBJ2-3
V gene: TRBV10-1
CDR3 DNA: TGCGCCAGCAGTGAGACAGGGGGCCGCACAGATACGCAGTATTTT
CDR3 protein: CASSETGGRTDTQYF

D gene: .
J gene: TRBJ2-7
V gene: TRBV2
CDR3 DNA: TGTGCCAGCAGTCAGGACAGATCCGGGCAGTACTTC
CDR3 protein: CASSQDRSGQYF

D gene: .
J gene: TRBJ1-3
V gene: TRBV7-7
CDR3 DNA: TGTGCTAGCAGCTCGAGTTCTGGAAACACCATATATTTT
CDR3 protein: CASSSSSGNTIYF

D gene: TRBD2
J gene: TRBJ2-5
V gene: TRBV29-1
CDR3 DNA: TGCAGCGTCGTCCCTAACCTAGCGGGGGGAGAGACCCAGTACTTC
CDR3 protein: CSVVPNLAGGETQYF

D gene: TRBD2
J gene: TRBJ2-5
V gene: TRBV7-2
CDR3 DNA: TGTGCCAGCAGCCCGCAGGGACTAGCGTACGAGACCCAGTACTTC
CDR3 protein: CASSPQGLAYETQYF

D gene: .
J gene: TRBJ2-1
V gene: TRBV5-1
CDR3 DNA: TGCGCCAGCAGCTTCCTCTTGGCGGATTCCTACAATGAGCAGTTCTTC
CDR3 protein: CASSFLLADSYNEQFF

D gene: .
J gene: TRBJ1-1
V gene: TRBV15
CDR3 DNA: TGTGCCACCAGCTTCAGGGCCGGGAACACTGAAGCTTTCTTT
CDR3 protein: CATSFRAGNTEAFF

D gene: .
J gene: TRBJ2-5
V gene: TRBV14
CDR3 DNA: TGTGCCAGCCGGCCCGGGGGTAGGGAGACCCAGTACTTC
CDR3 protein: CASRPGGRETQYF

D gene: .
J gene: TRBJ2-7
V gene: TRBV11-3
CDR3 DNA: TGTGCCAGCAGCTTTCAGTTCTTCCCGAGACAACCTTTCTCCTACGAGCAGTACTTC
CDR3 protein: CASSFQFFPRQPFSYEQYF

D gene: TRBD1
J gene: TRBJ2-1
V gene: TRBV7-2
CDR3 DNA: TGTGCCAGCAGCAAGGACAGGGGCTATGAGCAGTTCTTC
CDR3 protein: CASSKDRGYEQFF

D gene: TRBD2
J gene: TRBJ2-2
V gene: TRBV30
CDR3 DNA: TGTGCCTGGAGTGTAGGGACTAGCGGGGGTGAGCTGTTTTTT
CDR3 protein: CAWSVGTSGGELFF

D gene: TRBD2
J gene: TRBJ2-4
V gene: TRBV18
CDR3 DNA: TGTGCCAGCTCACCGCAAGGACTAGAACTAGCCAAAAACATTCAGTACTTC
CDR3 protein: CASSPQGLELAKNIQYF

D gene: .
J gene: TRBJ1-4
V gene: TRBV7-2
CDR3 DNA: TGTGCCAGCAGCTTAGCTGGGGGCGTGAGGGAAAAACTGTTTTTT
CDR3 protein: CASSLAGGVREKLFF

D gene: .
J gene: TRBJ2-3
V gene: TRBV29-1
CDR3 DNA: TGCAGCGTTTGTCAGGGGACATCAGATACGCAGTATTTT
CDR3 protein: CSVCQGTSDTQYF

D gene: .
J gene: TRBJ2-7
V gene: TRBV18
CDR3 DNA: TGTGCCAGCTCACCAAACAACATTGGCGAGCAGTACTTC
CDR3 protein: CASSPNNIGEQYF

D gene: .
J gene: TRBJ1-2
V gene: TRBV19
CDR3 DNA: TGTGCCAGCTCCGACTATGGCTACACCTTC
CDR3 protein: CASSDYGYTF

D gene: .
J gene: TRBJ1-1
V gene: TRBV6-6
CDR3 DNA: TGTGCCAGCAGTTTGACAGATTTGAACACTGAAGCTTTCTTT
CDR3 protein: CASSLTDLNTEAFF

D gene: .
J gene: TRBJ1-4
V gene: TRBV4-1
CDR3 DNA: TGCGCCAGCAGCCGCCCGGGAGGGCCCACTAATGAAAAACTGTTTTTT
CDR3 protein: CASSRPGGPTNEKLFF

D gene: .
J gene: TRBJ2-1
V gene: TRBV11-3
CDR3 DNA: TGTGCCAGCAGTTACGTGGGGGCCCACCCTTACAATGAGCAGTTCTTC
CDR3 protein: CASSYVGAHPYNEQFF

D gene: .
J gene: TRBJ1-3
V gene: TRBV5-1
CDR3 DNA: TGCGCCAGCAGCTTGGATGGGCAGGGAACTGGAAACACCATATATTTT
CDR3 protein: CASSLDGQGTGNTIYF

D gene: TRBD1
J gene: TRBJ1-2
V gene: TRBV4-2
CDR3 DNA: TGTGCCAGCAGCCAAGTAACAGGGGACTATGGCTACACCTTC
CDR3 protein: CASSQVTGDYGYTF

D gene: .
J gene: TRBJ1-6
V gene: TRBV4-1
CDR3 DNA: TGCGCCAGCAGCCAAGACGGAGCGGCGAGTTATAATTCACCCCTCCACTTT
CDR3 protein: CASSQDGAASYNSPLHF

D gene: .
J gene: TRBJ1-3
V gene: TRBV4-3
CDR3 DNA: TGCGCCAGCAGCCAAGATAGGGGCCGAAAACTATATTTT
CDR3 protein: CASSQDRGRKLYF

D gene: .
J gene: TRBJ1-1
V gene: TRBV4-3
CDR3 DNA: TGCGCCAGCAGCCGAGGGAGGGACACTGAAGCTTTCTTT
CDR3 protein: CASSRGRDTEAFF

D gene: .
J gene: TRBJ1-5
V gene: TRBV6-5
CDR3 DNA: TGTGCCAGCAGGAGAAGAGGTCAGCCCCAGCATTTT
CDR3 protein: CASRRRGQPQHF

D gene: .
J gene: TRBJ1-3
V gene: TRBV4-1
CDR3 DNA: TGCGCCAGCAGCCAAGGGGGGACTCCCTACTCTGGAAACACCATATATTTT
CDR3 protein: CASSQGGTPYSGNTIYF

D gene: .
J gene: TRBJ1-4
V gene: TRBV7-9
CDR3 DNA: TGTGCCAGCAGCTTAGGGGAGGGGAAACTGTTTTTT
CDR3 protein: CASSLGEGKLFF

D gene: TRBD1
J gene: TRBJ2-3
V gene: TRBV29-1
CDR3 DNA: TGCAGCGTTGGTGGACAGGCAGATACGCAGTATTTT
CDR3 protein: CSVGGQADTQYF

D gene: TRBD1
J gene: TRBJ1-5
V gene: TRBV7-8
CDR3 DNA: TGTGCCAGCAGCTCTACAGGGGGAGGGCAGCCCCAGCATTTT
CDR3 protein: CASSSTGGGQPQHF

D gene: .
J gene: TRBJ1-2
V gene: TRBV7-6
CDR3 DNA: TGTGCCAGCAGCTTAGCGCCAGGGGACTATGGCTACACCTTC
CDR3 protein: CASSLAPGDYGYTF

D gene: .
J gene: TRBJ2-1
V gene: TRBV7-2
CDR3 DNA: TGTGCCAGCAGCTTAGCAGTGACTTCCTCCTACAATGAGCAGTTCTTC
CDR3 protein: CASSLAVTSSYNEQFF

D gene: .
J gene: TRBJ1-4
V gene: TRBV18
CDR3 DNA: TGTGCCAGCTCACCACGGCCAAGGGGCACTAATGAAAAACTGTTTTTT
CDR3 protein: CASSPRPRGTNEKLFF

D gene: .
J gene: TRBJ2-7
V gene: TRBV5-1
CDR3 DNA: TGCGCCAGCAGCTTGGTCGGGGAGGCCTACGAGCAGTACTTC
CDR3 protein: CASSLVGEAYEQYF

D gene: TRBD1
J gene: TRBJ2-3
V gene: TRBV15
CDR3 DNA: TGTGCCACTAGGACAGGTTACACAGATACGCAGTATTTT
CDR3 protein: CATRTGYTDTQYF

D gene: TRBD1
J gene: TRBJ1-1
V gene: TRBV28
CDR3 DNA: TGTGCCAGCAGCCTTCCGGGACAGCAAGCTTTCTTT
CDR3 protein: CASSLPGQQAFF

D gene: TRBD1
J gene: TRBJ1-1
V gene: TRBV5-1
CDR3 DNA: TGCGCCAGCAGTCGGGGACAGGGGAATCTTATCACGGCTGAAGCTTTCTTT
CDR3 protein: CASSRGQGNLITAEAFF

D gene: .
J gene: TRBJ2-7
V gene: TRBV2
CDR3 DNA: TGTGCCAGCAGTTACACCCCAGGGGCCGAGCAGTACTTC
CDR3 protein: CASSYTPGAEQYF